This T cell receptor beta chain was retrieved from a study of T cell responses to AZD1222 COVID-19 vaccine. Data came from immunoSEQ multiplex PCR; TCRdb stores just in-frame clones and leaves some out. The table has just over 95,000 clones, 85% to 90% seen once. The sequencing here drew on peripheral blood, taken on day 0 of AZD1222 vaccination. This sequence originates from an adult in good health.

CDR3 DNA sequence: TGCGCCAGCAGTGATCCCGGGACAGTCGGAAACACTGAAGCTTTCTTT. Protein sequence: CASSDPGTVGNTEAFF. The rearrangement uses TRBV10-1 and TRBJ1-1; 7 bases map to TRBD1. In germline, CDR1 is WNHNN, CDR2 SYGVQD (reference sequence). Trimming at V came to 3 bases and at J to 2 bases, leaving 9 bases not matched to a gene. CDR3 length: 16 residues.